This T cell receptor beta chain stems from a study of cytomegalovirus exposure and HLA in healthy donors. V was trimmed by 0 bases and J by 2 bases, leaving 9 bases between them. Germline loops: CDR1 SGHDT, CDR2 YYEEEE. CDR3 length: 14 residues. The PCR made use of 60 Vbeta and 13 Jbeta primers. This table comes from immunoSEQ multiplex PCR, and its TCRdb copy is limited to in-frame clones, with some not included. The sample is made up of approximately 110,000 clones, and the top ten hold 6.8% of it. This chain links TRBV5-6 with TRBJ2-7, with D unclear. Sequenced material: PBMCs. The receptor's source is a man aged 40-55 years in good health and CMV-seropositive. The CDR3 loop reads CASSLGAYPYEQYF. As DNA, the CDR3 is TGTGCCAGCAGCTTGGGCGCTTATCCCTACGAGCAGTACTTC.